Listed here are 29 T cell receptor beta chains from one sample, sequenced in a study of cytomegalovirus exposure and HLA in healthy donors. The PCR ran on 60 Vbeta and 13 Jbeta primers. Here immunoSEQ multiplex PCR was the method, and the copy in TCRdb shows in-frame clones only, minus some. This table holds about 300,000 clones, just over 85% found once. Source material: PBMCs. These receptor sequences come from a man between 40 and 49 years old in good health and CMV-seropositive.

The chain couples TRBV5-1 to TRBJ2-1; 11 bases align to TRBD2. The V gene end was trimmed by 0 bases and the J gene end by 1 base; junction bases not matched to a gene: 3. Germline V lookup: CDR1 SGHRS, CDR2 YFSETQ. There are 17 residues in the CDR3. The CDR3 DNA is TGCGCCAGCAGCTTGGCCCTAGCGGGAGGATCCTACAATGAGCAGTTCTTC. This gives the protein CASSLALAGGSYNEQFF. The full variable domain, completed using reference TRBV5-1 and TRBJ2-1, is KAGVTQTPRYLIKTRGQQVTLSCSPISGHRSVSWYQQTPGQGLQFLFEYFSETQRNKGNFPGRFSGRQFSNSRSEMNVSTLELGDSALYLCASSLALAGGSYNEQFFGPGTRLTVL.

Note on this clone: A read error may account for a junction end that differs from germline. This same CDR3 is encoded by further DNA sequences in the sample. The rearrangement links TRBV7-7 to TRBJ1-1; 9 positions agree with TRBD1. Germline V gene data show CDR1 as SSHAT and CDR2 as FNYEAQ (reference sequence). This CDR3 region has 13 residues. In nucleotides, the CDR3 is TGTGCTAGCAGCCCCGGGACAGGGACTGAAGCTTTCTTT. It translates to CASSPGTGTEAFF.

The chain has TRBV5-1 and TRBJ2-2; weak D call: TRBD2 (6 bases). V was clipped by 5 bases and J by 4 bases, with 15 bases between them. Germline loops: CDR1 SGHRS, CDR2 YFSETQ. CDR3 length: 15 amino acids. In nucleotides, the CDR3 is TGCGCCAGCAGGACCAGACTAGGTAGCACCGGGGAGCTGTTTTTT. Encoded protein: CASRTRLGSTGELFF.

V and J are TRBV6-5 and TRBJ2-5; 10 positions match TRBD1. Germline V gene sequence: CDR1 MNHEY, CDR2 SVGAGI. This CDR3 region has 15 residues. Trimming removed 6 bases from V and 4 bases from J; junction bases left unmatched: 8. CDR3 protein: CASSSRTGGRETQYF. In DNA form, the CDR3 reads TGTGCCAGCAGCTCGCGGACAGGGGGGCGAGAGACCCAGTACTTC.

The table lists this clone with a count of one. The CDR3 here is CASSARGKYEQYF. CDR3 sequence (DNA): TGTGCCAGCAGCGCCCGGGGAAAGTACGAGCAGTACTTC. The chain links TRBV7-2 to TRBJ2-5; a possible D gene is TRBD2 (5 bases). TRBJ2-7 explains the end of the DNA better; the J call may be wrong. This CDR3 has 13 residues. Germline CDR1 is SGHTA and CDR2 is FQGNSA.

V and J are TRBV30 and TRBJ2-1; no reliable D call. Germline-derived CDR1 and CDR2 are GTSNPN and SVGIG (reference sequence). Trimming removed 0 bases from V and 4 bases from J, with 7 bases in between. This CDR3 spans 13 amino acids. CDR3 region: CAWSVLWYNEQFF. The CDR3 DNA is TGTGCCTGGAGTGTACTCTGGTACAATGAGCAGTTCTTC.

This clone was recorded a few times. The V gene is TRBV27, the J gene TRBJ2-7, with TRBD2 matching 12 bases. The CDR3 loop spans 16 amino acids. Germline CDR1 and CDR2: MNHEY and SMNVEV (reference sequence). The J segment lost 1 base and the V segment lost 8 bases, leaving 9 bases of the junction unmatched. CDR3 region: CASSTSGGRLSYEQYF. CDR3 DNA sequence: TGTGCCAGCTCGACTAGCGGGGGCCGGCTATCCTACGAGCAGTACTTC.

V and J are TRBV5-1 and TRBJ2-7; 7 bases match TRBD2. The trim removed 4 bases at V and 1 base at J, leaving 2 bases unmatched. The CDR3 has 13 amino acids. Germline lookup yields CDR1 SGHRS and CDR2 YFSETQ. The CDR3 loop reads CASSPGGSYEQYF. As DNA, the CDR3 is TGCGCCAGCAGCCCCGGGGGGTCCTACGAGCAGTACTTC.

As to this clone: The sample contains more than one DNA sequence encoding this CDR3. The chain recombines TRBV19 with TRBJ1-2, with a tentative D call TRBD1 (5 bases). In germline, CDR1 is LNHDA, CDR2 SQIVND (reference sequence). V shed 6 bases and J shed 5 bases, with 10 bases lying between them. The CDR3 is 12 residues long. The CDR3 DNA follows: TGTGCCAGTAGCCTCGACAGTTATGGCTACACCTTC. Its translation: CASSLDSYGYTF.

This rearrangement joins TRBV9 to TRBJ2-3; TRBD2 agrees at 7 bases. The CDR3 sequence is 16 residues long. J lost 3 bases, V lost 4 bases, and 11 bases had no gene match. Germline lookup yields CDR1 SGDLS and CDR2 YYNGEE. The CDR3 region has the DNA TGTGCCAGCAGCCCTGTTGGGGGAGGGCCGACAGATACGCAGTATTTT. It translates to CASSPVGGGPTDTQYF. The whole variable domain, remainder taken from reference TRBV9 and TRBJ2-3, is DSGVTQTPKHLITATGQRVTLRCSPRSGDLSVYWYQQSLDQGLQFLIQYYNGEERAKGNILERFSAQQFPDLHSELNLSSLELGDSALYFCASSPVGGGPTDTQYFGPGTRLTVL.

This chain uses TRBV7-2 with TRBJ2-7, with 10 positions matching TRBD2. Germline trimming cut 5 bases from V and 6 bases from J; bases unmatched to any gene: 10. The length of the CDR3 is 15 residues. The germline CDR1 and CDR2 sequences are SGHTA and FQGNSA. The CDR3 DNA is TGTGCCAGCAGCCTGCGGACTAGCGGTGGATTCGAGCAGTACTTC. The encoded protein is CASSLRTSGGFEQYF. The full variable domain, completed using reference TRBV7-2 and TRBJ2-7, is GAGVSQSPSNKVTEKGKDVELRCDPISGHTALYWYRQSLGQGLEFLIYFQGNSAPDKSGLPSDRFSAERTGGSVSTLTIQRTQQEDSAVYLCASSLRTSGGFEQYFGPGTRLTVT.

The chain carries TRBV2 and TRBJ2-7; 8 positions match TRBD1. The CDR3 length is 15 residues. The J segment lost 3 bases and the V segment lost 6 bases, leaving 10 bases of the junction unmatched. Germline-derived CDR1 and CDR2 are SNHLY and FYNNEI. The CDR3 reads CASSPGDTGGYEQYF. CDR3 bases: TGTGCCAGCAGCCCAGGGGACACAGGGGGCTACGAGCAGTACTTC.

The chain employs TRBV6-1 and TRBJ1-1, with D uncertain. Trimming took 7 bases from V and 1 from J, leaving 13 bases between them. In germline, CDR1 is MNHNS, CDR2 SASEGT. CDR3 length equals 14 residues. CDR3 coding DNA: TGTGCCAGCATTCTGACAAATTCGAACACTGAAGCTTTCTTT. Translated, it gives CASILTNSNTEAFF.

CDR3 bases: TGCGCCAGCAGCTTAACGACTAGTAGTACCGGGGAGCTGTTTTTT. This encodes CASSLTTSSTGELFF. The gene calls are TRBV5-1 and TRBJ2-2; tentative D call: TRBD2 (6 bases). V was cut by 2 bases and J by 5 bases, with 13 bases left in between. The CDR3 covers 15 residues. Per the germline V gene, CDR1 is SGHRS and CDR2 is YFSETQ.

This clone was seen just once. The chain uses TRBV11-3 and TRBJ1-1; D is unresolved. V was pared by 2 bases and J by 0 bases, with 4 bases between. The CDR3 has 13 residues. Germline V gene lookup returns CDR1 SGHNT and CDR2 YENEEA. The CDR3 region is CASSLRVNTEAFF. In nucleotides, the CDR3 is TGTGCCAGCAGCTTACGGGTGAACACTGAAGCTTTCTTT. Combining the CDR3 with reference TRBV11-3 and TRBJ1-1 gives the whole variable domain EAGVVQSPRYKIIEKKQPVAFWCNPISGHNTLYWYLQNLGQGPELLIRYENEEAVDDSQLPKDRFSAERLKGVDSTLKIQPAELGDSAVYLCASSLRVNTEAFFGQGTRLTVV.

The chain combines TRBV19 with TRBJ2-1, with D possibly TRBD2 on 5 matching bases. The CDR3 length is 14 residues. Germline CDR1 is LNHDA and CDR2 is SQIVND (reference sequence). V lost 3 bases, J lost 2 bases, and 8 bases lay in between. Here the CDR3 DNA reads TGTGCCAGTAGTATCCAGCGGCCCTACAATGAGCAGTTCTTC. Amino acid sequence: CASSIQRPYNEQFF.

The gene calls are TRBV18 and TRBJ2-6; 9 bases are shared with TRBD1. Germline V lookup: CDR1 KGHSH, CDR2 LQKENI. V lost 2 bases and J lost 2; bases outside the gene matches: 4. This CDR3 contains 17 residues. As DNA, the CDR3 is TGTGCCAGCTCACCATGGACAGGGGAGGCTGGGGCCAACGTCCTGACTTTC. Amino acid sequence: CASSPWTGEAGANVLTF.

The chain uses TRBV18 and TRBJ2-3, with TRBD1 matching 9 bases. CDR3 length: 15 amino acids. Trimming at V came to 6 bases and at J to 6 bases, leaving 10 bases not matched to a gene. Germline CDR1 is KGHSH and CDR2 is LQKENI. The CDR3 sequence: CASSTTGQGTDTQYF. The CDR3, as DNA: TGTGCCAGCTCGACCACGGGACAGGGAACGGATACGCAGTATTTT.

This chain joins TRBV5-1 and TRBJ1-2; the D gene is possibly TRBD1 (5 bases). Germline V lookup: CDR1 SGHRS, CDR2 YFSETQ. The V and J ends lost 4 bases and 8 bases respectively, with 15 bases between them. This CDR3 spans 13 amino acids. CDR3 bases: TGCGCCAGCAGCCCGGTCGGGGGATCGGGCTACACCTTC. Its protein is CASSPVGGSGYTF.

The rearrangement uses TRBV19 and TRBJ2-1; perhaps TRBD1 as D (6 bases). Germline-derived CDR1 and CDR2 are LNHDA and SQIVND (reference sequence). The CDR3 extends over 14 amino acids. V was shortened by 6 bases and J by 5 bases, with 14 bases between the two germline ends. Written as DNA, the CDR3 is TGTGCCAGTAGGGTGCTGGGGGCCGACAATGAGCAGTTCTTC. It encodes CASRVLGADNEQFF.

A few counts support this clone. The chain links TRBV6-5 to TRBJ1-4; D may be TRBD1 (6 bases). The germline V gene encodes CDR1 MNHEY and CDR2 SVGAGI. Trimming shortened V by 5 bases and J by 5 bases, and 12 bases separated the two germline ends. CDR3 length equals 14 residues. CDR3 sequence (DNA): TGTGCCAGCAGTGGCAGGGGTTACAATGAAAAACTGTTTTTT. It specifies CASSGRGYNEKLFF.

V is TRBV12-5 and J is TRBJ1-5; the D gene is possibly TRBD1 (6 bases). The CDR3 runs 17 residues. CDR1 and CDR2 (germline): LGHNT, FRNRAP. V shed 5 bases and J shed 0 bases, with 17 bases lying between them. The CDR3 sequence is CASGPGHAIYSNQPQHF. The CDR3 DNA sequence: TGTGCTAGTGGTCCGGGACACGCGATCTATAGCAATCAGCCCCAGCATTTT.

The V call is TRBV27, the J call TRBJ2-1; D is unclear. V lost 2 bases to trimming and J lost 0 bases, with 8 bases between them. Germline CDR1 and CDR2: MNHEY and SMNVEV (reference sequence). CDR3 size: 15 residues. This CDR3 reads CASSLAESSYNEQFF. The DNA for the CDR3 is TGTGCCAGCAGTTTAGCGGAGAGCTCCTACAATGAGCAGTTCTTC.

This chain connects TRBV28 to TRBJ1-5; TRBD1 agrees at 10 bases. CDR3 size: 15 residues. Trimming took 3 bases from V and 3 from J; bases not matched to a gene: 2. In germline, CDR1 is MDHEN, CDR2 SYDVKM. The CDR3 is CASSLTGGPNQPQHF. The CDR3 DNA is TGTGCCAGCAGTTTGACAGGGGGCCCCAATCAGCCCCAGCATTTT.

CDR3 nucleotides: TGTGCCAGCAGTTTAAGACAGAGCAATCAGCCCCAGCATTTT. Encoded protein: CASSLRQSNQPQHF. The chain employs TRBV27 and TRBJ1-5, with D possibly being TRBD1 (5 bases). CDR1 is MNHEY, CDR2 SMNVEV, per germline (reference sequence). Trimming left V 2 bases short and J 1 base short, with 6 bases between. The CDR3 has 14 residues.

The chain is built from TRBV27 and TRBJ2-1; 10 positions match TRBD2. The CDR3 contains 15 residues. CDR1 and CDR2 (germline): MNHEY, SMNVEV (reference sequence). V lost 4 bases and J lost 8; bases outside the gene matches: 8. CDR3: CASSYTLAGYDEQFF. The CDR3 coding sequence is TGTGCCAGCAGTTACACACTAGCGGGATATGATGAGCAGTTCTTC.

The chain joins TRBV2 to TRBJ2-1; 15 bases align to TRBD2. The V and J ends lost 4 bases and 7 bases, in that order; junction bases with no gene match: 11. The CDR3 covers 18 residues. Germline V lookup: CDR1 SNHLY, CDR2 FYNNEI. CDR3 DNA: TGTGCCAGCAGTGTGGGACTAGCGGGAGGTAGGGTTAGGAATGAGCAGTTCTTC. It translates to CASSVGLAGGRVRNEQFF.

This clone came up once. The DNA for the CDR3 is TGTGCCAGCAGCGTAGAACAATCGCTGGGCCCAGATACGCAGTATTTT. Amino acid sequence: CASSVEQSLGPDTQYF. The chain links TRBV9 to TRBJ2-3; no definite D call. This CDR3 spans 16 amino acids. Germline V gene data show CDR1 as SGDLS and CDR2 as YYNGEE. Trimming removed 0 bases from V and 4 bases from J, with 15 bases in between.

The V call is TRBV5-1, the J call TRBJ1-1, with TRBD1 matching over 8 bases. With 0 bases clipped from V and 4 bases from J, the junction kept 8 bases outside the gene matches. CDR1 SGHRS and CDR2 YFSETQ come from the germline V gene. The CDR3 contains 16 residues. CDR3 in DNA: TGCGCCAGCAGCTTGGAGGGCAGGGGGCGTAGCACTGAAGCTTTCTTT. Residues: CASSLEGRGRSTEAFF.